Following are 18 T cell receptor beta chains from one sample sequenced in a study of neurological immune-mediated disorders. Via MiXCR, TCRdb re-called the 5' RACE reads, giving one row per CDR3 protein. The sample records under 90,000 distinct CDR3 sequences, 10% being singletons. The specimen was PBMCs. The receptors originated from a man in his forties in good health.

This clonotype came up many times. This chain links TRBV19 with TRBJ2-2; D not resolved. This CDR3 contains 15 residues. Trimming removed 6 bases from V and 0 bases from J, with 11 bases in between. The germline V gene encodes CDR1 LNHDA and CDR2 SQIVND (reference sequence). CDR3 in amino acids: CASRLPAANTGELFF. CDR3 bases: TGTGCCAGTAGACTCCCGGCTGCGAACACCGGGGAGCTGTTTTTT.

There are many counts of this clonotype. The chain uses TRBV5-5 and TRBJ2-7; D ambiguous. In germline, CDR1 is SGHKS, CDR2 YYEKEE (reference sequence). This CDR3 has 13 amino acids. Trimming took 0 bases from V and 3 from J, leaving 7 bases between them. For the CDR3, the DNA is TGTGCCAGCAGCTTGGACAGTCTCTACGAGCAGTACTTC. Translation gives CASSLDSLYEQYF.

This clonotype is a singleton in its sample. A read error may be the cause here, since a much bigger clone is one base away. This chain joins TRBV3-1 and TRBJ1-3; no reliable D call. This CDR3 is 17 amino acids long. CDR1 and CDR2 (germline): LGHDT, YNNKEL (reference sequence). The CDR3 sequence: CANSLGNPRVSGNTIYF. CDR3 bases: TGTGCCAACAGCCTCGGAAACCCCCGGGTCTCTGGAAACACCATATATTTT. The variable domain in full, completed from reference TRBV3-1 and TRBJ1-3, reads DTAVSQTPKYLVTQMGNDKSIKCEQNLGHDTMYWYKQDSKKFLKIMFSYNNKELIINETVPNRFSPKSPDKAHLNLHINSLELGDSAVYFCANSLGNPRVSGNTIYFGEGSWLTVV.

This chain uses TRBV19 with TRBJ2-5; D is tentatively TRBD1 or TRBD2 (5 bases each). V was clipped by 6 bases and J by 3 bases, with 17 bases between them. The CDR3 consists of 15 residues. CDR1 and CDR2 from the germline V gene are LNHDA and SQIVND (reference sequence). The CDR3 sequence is CASRPADLGEETQYF. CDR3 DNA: TGTGCCAGTAGACCGGCGGACTTAGGGGAAGAGACCCAGTACTTC.

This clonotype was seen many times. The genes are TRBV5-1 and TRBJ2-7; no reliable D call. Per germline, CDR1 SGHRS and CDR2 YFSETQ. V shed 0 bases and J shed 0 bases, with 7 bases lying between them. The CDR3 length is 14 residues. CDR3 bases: TGCGCCAGCAGCTTGGACTTAAGCTCCTACGAGCAGTACTTC. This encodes CASSLDLSSYEQYF.

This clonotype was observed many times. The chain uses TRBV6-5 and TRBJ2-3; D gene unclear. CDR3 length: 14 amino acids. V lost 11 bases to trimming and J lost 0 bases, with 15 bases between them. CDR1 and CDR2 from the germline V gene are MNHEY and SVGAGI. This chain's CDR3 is CASRRSRSTDTQYF. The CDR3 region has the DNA TGTGCCTCCCGGAGATCTCGGAGCACAGATACGCAGTATTTT.

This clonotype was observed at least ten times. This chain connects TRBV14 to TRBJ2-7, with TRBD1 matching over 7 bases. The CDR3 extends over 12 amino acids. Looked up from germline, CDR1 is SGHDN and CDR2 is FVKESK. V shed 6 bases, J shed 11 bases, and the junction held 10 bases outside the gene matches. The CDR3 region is CASSQTRDRKYF. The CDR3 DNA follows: TGTGCCAGCAGTCAGACCCGGGACAGAAAGTACTTC.

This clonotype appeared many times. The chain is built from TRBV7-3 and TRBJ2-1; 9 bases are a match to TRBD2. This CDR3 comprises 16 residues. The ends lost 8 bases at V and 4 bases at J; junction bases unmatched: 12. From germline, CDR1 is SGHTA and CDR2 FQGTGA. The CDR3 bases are TGTGCCAGCTCCCCGGCAGCGGGGGGATTATACAATGAGCAGTTCTTC. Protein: CASSPAAGGLYNEQFF.

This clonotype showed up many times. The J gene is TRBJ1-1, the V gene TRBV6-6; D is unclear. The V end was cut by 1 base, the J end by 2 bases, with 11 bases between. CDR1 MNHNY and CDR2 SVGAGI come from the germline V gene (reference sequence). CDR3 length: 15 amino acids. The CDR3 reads CASSYYVQKNTEAFF. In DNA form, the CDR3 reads TGTGCCAGCAGTTACTATGTGCAGAAAAACACTGAAGCTTTCTTT.

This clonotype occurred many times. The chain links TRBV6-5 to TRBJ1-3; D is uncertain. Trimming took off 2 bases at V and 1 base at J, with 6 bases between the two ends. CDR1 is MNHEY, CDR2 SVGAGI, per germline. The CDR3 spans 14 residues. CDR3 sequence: CASSYDGSGNTIYF. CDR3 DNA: TGTGCCAGCAGTTACGACGGGTCTGGAAACACCATATATTTT.

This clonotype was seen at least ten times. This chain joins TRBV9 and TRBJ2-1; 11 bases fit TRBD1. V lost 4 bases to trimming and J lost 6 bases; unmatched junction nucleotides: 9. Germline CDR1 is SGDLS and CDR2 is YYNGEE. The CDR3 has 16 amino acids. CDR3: CASSPGTGGLINEQFF. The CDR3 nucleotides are TGTGCCAGCAGCCCCGGGACAGGGGGACTAATCAATGAGCAGTTCTTC.

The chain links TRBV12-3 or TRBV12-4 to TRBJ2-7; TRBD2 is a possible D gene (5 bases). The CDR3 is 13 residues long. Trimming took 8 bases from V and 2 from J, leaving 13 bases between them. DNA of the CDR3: TGTGCCAGCTGTCGGACGGGAACCTACGAGCAGTACTTC. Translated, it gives CASCRTGTYEQYF.

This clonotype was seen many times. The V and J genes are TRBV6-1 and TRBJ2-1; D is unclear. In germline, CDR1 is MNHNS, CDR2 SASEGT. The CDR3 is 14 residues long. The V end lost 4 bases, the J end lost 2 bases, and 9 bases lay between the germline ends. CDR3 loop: CASSGDSPYNEQFF. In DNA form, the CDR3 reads TGTGCCAGCAGTGGTGACTCGCCCTACAATGAGCAGTTCTTC.

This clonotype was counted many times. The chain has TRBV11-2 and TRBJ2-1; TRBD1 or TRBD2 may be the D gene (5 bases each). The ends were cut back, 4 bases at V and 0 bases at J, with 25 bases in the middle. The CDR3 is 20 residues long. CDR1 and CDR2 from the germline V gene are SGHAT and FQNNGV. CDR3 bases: TGTGCCAGCAGCTCCTACCAGCAACTGGGGGTTCCTAGCTCCTACAATGAGCAGTTCTTC. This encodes CASSSYQQLGVPSSYNEQFF.

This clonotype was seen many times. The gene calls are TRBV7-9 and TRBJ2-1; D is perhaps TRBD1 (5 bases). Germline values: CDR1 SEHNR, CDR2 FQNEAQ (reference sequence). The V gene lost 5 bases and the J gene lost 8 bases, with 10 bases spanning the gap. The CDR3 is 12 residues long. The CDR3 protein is CASSLTAYEQFF. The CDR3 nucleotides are TGTGCCAGCAGCCTGACAGCTTATGAGCAGTTCTTC.

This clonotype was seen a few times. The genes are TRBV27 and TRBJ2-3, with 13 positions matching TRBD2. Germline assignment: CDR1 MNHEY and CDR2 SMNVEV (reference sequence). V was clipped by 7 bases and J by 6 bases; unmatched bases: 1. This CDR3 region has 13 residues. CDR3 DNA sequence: TGTGCCAGCAAACTAGCGGGAGGGGATACGCAGTATTTT. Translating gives CASKLAGGDTQYF.

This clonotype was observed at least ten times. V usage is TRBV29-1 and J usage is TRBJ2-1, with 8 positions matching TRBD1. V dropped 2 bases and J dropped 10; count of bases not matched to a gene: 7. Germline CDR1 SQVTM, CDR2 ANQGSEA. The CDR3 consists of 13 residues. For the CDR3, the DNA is TGCAGCGTTGAACCGGACAGGGTAAGCGAGCAGTTCTTC. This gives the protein CSVEPDRVSEQFF.

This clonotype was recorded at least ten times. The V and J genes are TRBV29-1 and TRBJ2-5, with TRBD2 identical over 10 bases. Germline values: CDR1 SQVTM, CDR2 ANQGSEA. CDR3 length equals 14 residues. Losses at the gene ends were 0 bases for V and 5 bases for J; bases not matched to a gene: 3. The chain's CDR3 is CSVEDLAGGETQYF. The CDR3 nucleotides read TGCAGCGTTGAAGATTTAGCGGGAGGCGAGACCCAGTACTTC.